This TCR beta chain was captured by sequencing in a study of naive and memory T cell subsets. An equimolar mix of two oligonucleotides served as the beta constant-region primer for TRBC1 and TRBC2. Ligated cDNA was amplified by four rounds of PCR with nested alpha and beta constant-region primers and SP2. TCRdb re-called the UMI-ligation and nested PCR reads with MiXCR, one entry per CDR3 protein. The table has about 90,000 distinct CDR3 sequences, roughly 12% seen once; the top ten hold around 0.13%. Alpha and beta libraries were amplified separately from the second PCR onward. General study findings and limits: Diversity fell and Gini index rose from naive through CM, EM, EMRA. A few larger clonotypes appeared in naive repertoires, especially CD8, possibly memory cells re-expressing CD45RA.

As to this clonotype: The antigen is unknown.

There are 14 residues in the CDR3. The junction had 5 bases not matched to a gene; V was cut back by 6 bases and J by 5 bases. CDR1 is MNHNY, CDR2 SVGAGI, per germline (reference sequence). The rearrangement uses TRBV6-6 and TRBJ2-3, with TRBD2 matching 10 bases. The source of this sequence is a human donor in good health. The sequenced sample was naive CD4+ T cells from blood. The CDR3 DNA reads TGTGCCAGCAGACTAGCGGGAACACGAGATACGCAGTATTTT. This encodes CASRLAGTRDTQYF.